What follows are 5 T cell receptor beta chains derived from one specimen sequenced in a study of blood T cell repertoires in COVID-19. Data came from immunoSEQ multiplex PCR; TCRdb stores just in-frame clones and leaves some out. The table records tens of thousands of clones, approximately 86% of them present only once. The specimen was peripheral blood. Receptor source: an older woman with acute or convalescent COVID-19.

The chain is built from TRBV11-2 and TRBJ2-1, with 7 bases that match TRBD2. There are 14 residues in the CDR3. With V trimmed by 3 bases and J by 6 bases, 5 bases remained unmatched. The germline V gene encodes CDR1 SGHAT and CDR2 FQNNGV. The CDR3 is CASSLGGLANEQFF. The CDR3 DNA sequence: TGTGCCAGCAGCTTGGGAGGGCTTGCCAATGAGCAGTTCTTC. Drawing the rest from reference TRBV11-2 and TRBJ2-1, the complete variable domain is EAGVAQSPRYKIIEKRQSVAFWCNPISGHATLYWYQQILGQGPKLLIQFQNNGVVDDSQLPKDRFSAERLKGVDSTLKIQPAKLEDSAVYLCASSLGGLANEQFFGPGTRLTVL.

This chain connects TRBV4-1 to TRBJ1-1; TRBD1 agrees at 10 bases. Trimming at V came to 4 bases and at J to 4 bases, leaving 6 bases not matched to a gene. Germline CDR1 MGHRA, CDR2 YSYEKL. The CDR3 has 15 residues. CDR3 sequence (DNA): TGCGCCAGCAGCCCCCCGGACAGGGGGATCACTGAAGCTTTCTTT. Protein sequence: CASSPPDRGITEAFF.

J is TRBJ1-5 and V is TRBV7-2; a weak D match, TRBD1 (6 bases). CDR1 and CDR2 from the germline V gene are SGHTA and FQGNSA. V was trimmed by 1 base and J by 11 bases, leaving 15 bases between them. The length of the CDR3 is 14 residues. The CDR3 reads CASSLVTGTRSQHF. In DNA, the CDR3 is TGTGCCAGCAGCTTAGTCACAGGGACTAGGTCCCAGCATTTT.

This chain connects TRBV7-9 to TRBJ1-2; TRBD1 is a possible D gene (6 bases). CDR1 is SEHNR, CDR2 FQNEAQ, per germline (reference sequence). The CDR3 totals 14 residues. Trimming removed 5 bases from V and 3 bases from J, with 13 bases in between. As DNA, the CDR3 is TGTGCCAGCAGCCGAAATAGACAGGACTATGGCTACACCTTC. Protein sequence: CASSRNRQDYGYTF.

The J gene is TRBJ2-1, the V gene TRBV9; D gene uncertain. This CDR3 comprises 15 residues. Germline assignment: CDR1 SGDLS and CDR2 YYNGEE. V was shortened by 1 base and J by 4 bases, with 12 bases between the two germline ends. The DNA of the CDR3 is TGTGCCAGCAGCGTATCCGCGGTCAGTTACAATGAGCAGTTCTTC. Protein: CASSVSAVSYNEQFF.